A single sample is the source of the 20 T cell receptor beta chains below, sequenced in a study of technical replicates of blood from a few donors. Libraries were prepared by immunoSEQ multiplex PCR; TCRdb keeps only in-frame clonotypes and omits some of them. The sample lists fewer than 85,000 clones; around 90% were seen once. The specimen sequenced was T cells isolated from PBMCs. The origin of the receptors is a human donor in good health.

The chain uses TRBV7-2 and TRBJ2-1; 10 nucleotides match TRBD2. This CDR3 has 15 amino acids. In germline, CDR1 is SGHTA, CDR2 FQGNSA. V shed 5 bases and J 2 bases; nucleotides not matched to a gene: 3. CDR3 coding DNA: TGTGCCAGCAGCCTAAGCGGGAGGGCCTACAATGAGCAGTTCTTC. Protein product: CASSLSGRAYNEQFF.

The gene calls are TRBV5-6 and TRBJ1-4; tentatively, D is TRBD1 (6 bases). The germline CDR1 and CDR2 sequences are SGHDT and YYEEEE. The CDR3 has 15 amino acids. V was clipped by 4 bases and J by 7 bases, with 17 bases between them. CDR3 loop: CASSQTGIQSEKLFF. The CDR3 nucleotides are TGTGCCAGCAGCCAAACAGGGATACAGAGTGAAAAACTGTTTTTT.

The chain has TRBV6-5 and TRBJ2-2, with 8 bases that match TRBD1. V trimming: 3 bases; J trimming: 5 bases; junction bases outside the gene matches: 8. The CDR3 spans 16 residues. The germline V gene has CDR1 MNHEY and CDR2 SVGAGI. CDR3 sequence reads: CASSYLDRVDTGELFF. The CDR3 coding sequence is TGTGCCAGCAGTTATCTGGACAGGGTAGATACCGGGGAGCTGTTTTTT.

The chain couples TRBV9 to TRBJ1-1, with D perhaps matching TRBD1 (5 bases). The CDR3 consists of 14 residues. Trimming cost V 0 bases and J 8 bases, with 14 bases left between them. Germline V gene lookup returns CDR1 SGDLS and CDR2 YYNGEE. DNA for the CDR3: TGTGCCAGCAGCGTAGCTCGGGGGGGTTTGGAAGCTTTCTTT. Protein product: CASSVARGGLEAFF.

The V gene is TRBV11-3, the J gene TRBJ2-3; TRBD2 agrees at 8 bases. CDR1 and CDR2 (germline): SGHNT, YENEEA. V trimming: 3 bases; J trimming: 0 bases; junction bases outside the gene matches: 5. This CDR3 region has 16 residues. The CDR3 DNA follows: TGTGCCAGCAGCTTGGGTCAGCGGGAGAGCACAGATACGCAGTATTTT. Protein sequence: CASSLGQRESTDTQYF.

The chain uses TRBV18 and TRBJ1-1, with 11 bases matching TRBD1. Germline CDR1 reads KGHSH; CDR2 reads LQKENI. The CDR3 consists of 15 residues. The trim removed 5 bases at V and 2 bases at J, leaving 4 bases unmatched. The CDR3 here is CASSSRTGGNTEAFF. The CDR3 coding sequence is TGTGCCAGCTCATCCCGGACAGGGGGCAACACTGAAGCTTTCTTT. The full variable domain, its missing parts supplied by reference TRBV18 and TRBJ1-1, is NAGVMQNPRHLVRRRGQEARLRCSPMKGHSHVYWYRQLPEEGLKFMVYLQKENIIDESGMPKERFSAEFPKEGPSILRIQQVVRGDSAAYFCASSSRTGGNTEAFFGQGTRLTVV.

J is TRBJ2-7 and V is TRBV5-4; perhaps TRBD1 as D (5 bases). The V end lost 8 bases, the J end lost 1 base, and 16 bases lay between the germline ends. Germline V gene sequence: CDR1 SGHNT, CDR2 YYREEE (reference sequence). The CDR3 runs to 14 residues. DNA for the CDR3: TGTGCCAGTACAGACAGCCCGTTATCCTACGAGCAGTACTTC. Translation: CASTDSPLSYEQYF.

This chain uses TRBV9 with TRBJ2-6; 7 nucleotides line up with TRBD2. The CDR3 runs 19 residues. V gave up 0 bases and J gave up 3 bases; unmatched junction bases: 12. CDR1 is SGDLS and CDR2 is YYNGEE in the germline V gene. The CDR3 loop reads CASSVESLVAGVGANVLTF. CDR3 sequence (DNA): TGTGCCAGCAGCGTAGAATCTTTAGTCGCGGGGGTTGGGGCCAACGTCCTGACTTTC.

This clone was detected once. This chain connects TRBV29-1 to TRBJ2-1; 7 nucleotides align to TRBD2. The CDR3 covers 12 residues. Germline CDR1 and CDR2: SQVTM and ANQGSEA. With 3 bases clipped from V and 8 bases from J, the junction kept 4 bases outside the gene matches. CDR3 bases: TGCAGCGTTGACCCGGGGGGACATGAGCAGTTCTTC. Translated: CSVDPGGHEQFF.

The chain has TRBV6-5 and TRBJ2-7, with a possible D match to TRBD1 (6 bases). Germline V lookup: CDR1 MNHEY, CDR2 SVGAGI. Trimming left V 5 bases short and J 5 bases short, with 13 bases between. The CDR3 consists of 13 residues. The CDR3 sequence is CASSPTGSHEQYF. DNA of the CDR3: TGTGCCAGCAGTCCAACAGGGTCCCACGAGCAGTACTTC.

V and J are TRBV28 and TRBJ1-4; TRBD1 might be the D (5 bases). V shed 3 bases and J shed 8 bases, with 16 bases lying between them. The CDR3 spans 15 residues. Germline V gene data show CDR1 as MDHEN and CDR2 as SYDVKM. The CDR3 region is CASSFGGSGGEKLFF. In nucleotides, the CDR3 is TGTGCCAGCAGTTTTGGGGGTTCCGGGGGAGAAAAACTGTTTTTT. The full variable domain, in which reference TRBV28 and TRBJ1-4 provide the parts outside the CDR3, is DVKVTQSSRYLVKRTGEKVFLECVQDMDHENMFWYRQDPGLGLRLIYFSYDVKMKEKGDIPEGYSVSREKKERFSLILESASTNQTSMYLCASSFGGSGGEKLFFGSGTQLSVL.

V is TRBV5-1 and J is TRBJ2-3; 8 nucleotides align to TRBD2. This CDR3 contains 13 residues. V was clipped by 7 bases and J by 1 base; unmatched bases: 2. The germline CDR1 and CDR2 sequences are SGHRS and YFSETQ. CDR3 sequence (DNA): TGCGCCAGCCAAGCGGGAGGCACAGATACGCAGTATTTT. Translated, it gives CASQAGGTDTQYF.

V gene TRBV2 combines with J gene TRBJ2-7; 7 nucleotides match TRBD2. The CDR3 totals 12 residues. In germline, CDR1 is SNHLY, CDR2 FYNNEI. The DNA of the CDR3 is TGTGCAAGTGGGGGGGAGGATTACGAGCAGTACTTC. Translation: CASGGEDYEQYF.

The CDR3 DNA follows: TGTGCCAGCAGCGAATACCGGACTAGCGGAATCACAGATACGCAGTATTTT. Protein: CASSEYRTSGITDTQYF. V usage is TRBV13 and J usage is TRBJ2-3, with 10 bases identical to TRBD2. Germline V lookup: CDR1 PRHDT, CDR2 FYEKMQ (reference sequence). The V and J ends lost 5 bases and 2 bases, in that order; junction bases with no gene match: 10. The CDR3 length is 17 residues.

The chain links TRBV29-1 to TRBJ2-7; TRBD2 matches at 8 bases. The CDR3 has 12 residues. Germline CDR1 SQVTM, CDR2 ANQGSEA. J gave up 4 bases and V 3 bases, and 2 bases lay outside the gene matches. CDR3 nucleotide sequence: TGCAGCGTTGATGGCGGGAGGTACGAGCAGTACTTC. Residues: CSVDGGRYEQYF.

The V call is TRBV27, the J call TRBJ1-1; D might be TRBD1 (5 bases). CDR1 is MNHEY and CDR2 is SMNVEV in the germline V gene (reference sequence). Deletions cut 2 bases from V and 1 base from J, with 14 bases between. The CDR3 totals 16 residues. The DNA of the CDR3 is TGTGCCAGCAGTTTAGCGGGGGTGGGGACGAACACTGAAGCTTTCTTT. It translates to CASSLAGVGTNTEAFF.

The rearrangement links TRBV30 to TRBJ2-5; 9 bases match TRBD2. V dropped 0 bases and J dropped 4; count of bases not matched to a gene: 3. The CDR3 contains 14 residues. Germline loops: CDR1 GTSNPN, CDR2 SVGIG (reference sequence). CDR3: CAWSVAGGRETQYF. The CDR3 DNA reads as TGTGCCTGGAGTGTAGCGGGGGGCCGAGAGACCCAGTACTTC.

The chain carries TRBV28 and TRBJ1-4; D not resolved. CDR1 and CDR2 from the germline V gene are MDHEN and SYDVKM. Trimming cost V 7 bases and J 8 bases, with 14 bases left between them. The CDR3 length is 13 residues. This chain's CDR3 is CASTLAGQEKLFF. Written as DNA, the CDR3 is TGTGCCAGCACCTTGGCGGGCCAAGAAAAACTGTTTTTT.

This rearrangement joins TRBV19 to TRBJ2-2, with TRBD2 identical over 15 bases. This CDR3 comprises 22 residues. V was clipped by 1 base and J by 7 bases; unmatched bases: 19. Germline CDR1 and CDR2: LNHDA and SQIVND (reference sequence). The CDR3 here is CASSIVAASPGLAGGYVGELFF. In DNA, the CDR3 is TGTGCCAGTAGTATAGTGGCAGCTAGCCCGGGACTAGCGGGAGGCTACGTCGGGGAGCTGTTTTTT.

The rearrangement uses TRBV7-3 and TRBJ1-2; D may be TRBD1 (5 bases). V gave up 1 base and J gave up 4 bases, with 13 bases separating them. The CDR3 is 15 residues long. Germline lookup yields CDR1 SGHTA and CDR2 FQGTGA. CDR3 DNA sequence: TGTGCCAGCAGCTTAAACTCAGGGTCGACCTATGGCTACACCTTC. Translation: CASSLNSGSTYGYTF.